These 24 T cell receptor beta chains were sequenced from one sample in a study of shared clonotypes between healthy human individuals. Clones were read by immunoSEQ multiplex PCR, and TCRdb kept only the in-frame ones, dropping some. The sample consists of about 660,000 clones, under 80% of them appearing once. The specimen was memory CD4+ T cells sorted from blood. Indicated subset: CD45RA-negative fraction. These receptors all stem from a woman aged 25 to 39 in good health.

This clone was found once. The rearrangement joins TRBV5-1 to TRBJ1-4; D is undetermined. Trimming took 0 bases from V and 4 from J, leaving 10 bases between them. CDR1 is SGHRS and CDR2 is YFSETQ in the germline V gene. The CDR3 has 15 amino acids. CDR3 in amino acids: CASSLDSAGNEKLFF. CDR3 in DNA: TGCGCCAGCAGCTTGGACTCGGCGGGTAATGAAAAACTGTTTTTT.

The V gene is TRBV11-2, the J gene TRBJ1-1; tentatively, D is TRBD1 (6 bases). The germline gives CDR1 SGHAT, CDR2 FQNNGV. The CDR3 is 14 amino acids. The V gene lost 3 bases and the J gene lost 5 bases, with 13 bases spanning the gap. The chain's CDR3 is CASSLTGAETEAFF. CDR3 DNA: TGTGCCAGCAGCTTGACAGGAGCCGAGACTGAAGCTTTCTTT. Full variable domain (outside the CDR3, taken from reference TRBV11-2 and TRBJ1-1): EAGVAQSPRYKIIEKRQSVAFWCNPISGHATLYWYQQILGQGPKLLIQFQNNGVVDDSQLPKDRFSAERLKGVDSTLKIQPAKLEDSAVYLCASSLTGAETEAFFGQGTRLTVV.

The V call is TRBV10-3, the J call TRBJ2-2, with D uncertain. CDR1 is ENHRY and CDR2 is SYGVKD in the germline V gene. Trimming took off 2 bases at V and 4 bases at J, with 2 bases between the two ends. The CDR3 is made up of 12 amino acids. The CDR3 DNA follows: TGTGCCATCAGTGAGGTCACCGGGGAGCTGTTTTTT. Its protein product is CAISEVTGELFF.

This chain uses TRBV28 with TRBJ2-5, with D perhaps being TRBD1 or TRBD2 (5 bases each). The CDR3 extends over 15 amino acids. The ends were cut back, 6 bases at V and 5 bases at J, with 19 bases in the middle. Germline V gene lookup returns CDR1 MDHEN and CDR2 SYDVKM. CDR3 sequence reads: CASSERRVRGETQYF. As DNA, the CDR3 is TGTGCCAGCAGCGAACGCAGGGTCAGAGGGGAGACCCAGTACTTC.

The rearrangement joins TRBV6-6 to TRBJ2-1; the match to TRBD2 covers 13 bases. The CDR3 sequence is 14 residues long. Germline V CDR1 and CDR2: MNHNY, SVGAGI (reference sequence). Trimming at V came to 5 bases and at J to 8 bases, leaving 3 bases not matched to a gene. CDR3: CASSDGLAGDEQFF. CDR3 sequence (DNA): TGTGCCAGCAGTGACGGACTAGCGGGAGATGAGCAGTTCTTC.

The V gene is TRBV7-9, the J gene TRBJ2-3; the D gene is possibly TRBD2 (5 bases). The germline gives CDR1 SEHNR, CDR2 FQNEAQ (reference sequence). The V end lost 2 bases, the J end lost 5 bases, and 8 bases lay between the germline ends. This CDR3 comprises 13 residues. The CDR3 region is CASSLMRVDTQYF. The DNA for the CDR3 is TGTGCCAGCAGCTTAATGAGGGTAGATACGCAGTATTTT.

About this clone: Other DNA sequences within the sample encode an identical CDR3. The chain carries TRBV27 and TRBJ2-6; D gene ambiguous. Trimming pared 0 bases from V and 4 bases from J, leaving 10 bases between. The germline gives CDR1 MNHEY, CDR2 SMNVEV (reference sequence). The CDR3 is 16 amino acids. The DNA of the CDR3 is TGTGCCAGCAGTTTATCATGGGGTCCCGGGGCCAACGTCCTGACTTTC. Its protein is CASSLSWGPGANVLTF.

This chain links TRBV7-3 with TRBJ2-1; possibly TRBD1 for D (6 bases). Trimming removed 4 bases from V and 10 bases from J, with 14 bases in between. From germline, CDR1 is SGHTA and CDR2 FQGTGA. The CDR3 has 13 amino acids. The CDR3 protein is CASSSGAPTEQFF. CDR3 DNA sequence: TGTGCCAGCAGCTCAGGGGCGCCTACGGAGCAGTTCTTC.

This clone has a single count. The CDR3 spells CASSGLGNTGELFF. CDR3 nucleotides: TGTGCCAGTAGTGGCCTGGGGAACACCGGGGAGCTGTTTTTT. V usage is TRBV19 and J usage is TRBJ2-2; D is ambiguous. CDR3 length: 14 residues. V dropped 5 bases and J dropped 1 base, with 8 bases sitting between them. Germline V gene sequence: CDR1 LNHDA, CDR2 SQIVND (reference sequence).

This clone was observed a handful of times. The chain joins TRBV5-1 to TRBJ2-1, with 9 positions matching TRBD2. V trimming: 5 bases; J trimming: 3 bases; junction bases outside the gene matches: 3. Germline V gene sequence: CDR1 SGHRS, CDR2 YFSETQ. The CDR3 consists of 14 residues. The CDR3 DNA reads TGCGCCAGCAGGGCGGGAGGGCTCTACAATGAGCAGTTCTTC. Its translation: CASRAGGLYNEQFF.

The chain is built from TRBV28 and TRBJ2-1; no clear D gene. V lost 2 bases to trimming and J lost 10 bases, with 9 bases between them. The CDR3 runs 12 residues. Per germline, CDR1 MDHEN and CDR2 SYDVKM. CDR3 sequence (DNA): TGTGCCAGCAGTTTAGTCAGAAGGGAGCAGTTCTTC. Protein: CASSLVRREQFF.

The chain joins TRBV5-1 to TRBJ2-5; TRBD2 aligns across 7 bases. Per the germline V gene, CDR1 is SGHRS and CDR2 is YFSETQ. There are 15 residues in the CDR3. The V gene end was trimmed by 0 bases and the J gene end by 4 bases; junction bases not matched to a gene: 6. CDR3 residues: CASSLASGTRETQYF. DNA of the CDR3: TGCGCCAGCAGCTTGGCCAGCGGGACGAGAGAGACCCAGTACTTC.

For this clone: Within the sample, other DNA sequences also encode this same CDR3. This chain joins TRBV2 and TRBJ2-5; D ambiguous. Germline loops: CDR1 SNHLY, CDR2 FYNNEI. The V end lost 7 bases, the J end lost 5 bases, and 8 bases lay between the germline ends. The CDR3 contains 11 residues. For the CDR3, the DNA is TGTGCCAGCACGACGGTGGAGACCCAGTACTTC. This translates into CASTTVETQYF.

The gene calls are TRBV30 and TRBJ1-3, with D unresolved. Germline CDR1 reads GTSNPN; CDR2 reads SVGIG (reference sequence). Trimming shortened V by 3 bases and J by 4 bases, and 10 bases separated the two germline ends. This CDR3 spans 13 amino acids. The CDR3 protein is CAWSAASGNTIYF. The DNA of the CDR3 is TGTGCCTGGAGCGCCGCATCGGGAAACACCATATATTTT. Full variable domain (rest looked up from reference TRBV30 and TRBJ1-3): SQTIHQWPATLVQPVGSPLSLECTVEGTSNPNLYWYRQAAGRGLQLLFYSVGIGQISSEVPQNLSASRPQDRQFILSSKKLLLSDSGFYLCAWSAASGNTIYFGEGSWLTVV.

V usage is TRBV6-1 and J usage is TRBJ1-4; 8 bases align to TRBD1. Germline lookup yields CDR1 MNHNS and CDR2 SASEGT. The ends lost 2 bases at V and 7 bases at J; junction bases unmatched: 3. The CDR3 is made up of 14 amino acids. The CDR3 DNA reads TGTGCCAGCAGTGAATTGACAGGGGCTGAAAAACTGTTTTTT. Translating it yields CASSELTGAEKLFF.

This chain joins TRBV27 and TRBJ2-4; D perhaps matches TRBD2 (6 bases). The CDR3 totals 15 residues. The germline V gene encodes CDR1 MNHEY and CDR2 SMNVEV (reference sequence). The V end lost 10 bases, the J end lost 8 bases, and 24 bases lay between the germline ends. CDR3 amino acids: CATSGLAEPRDIQYF. The CDR3 region has the DNA TGTGCCACCTCGGGGTTAGCGGAGCCGAGGGACATTCAGTACTTC.

This chain's CDR3 is CASRPAYNEQFF. In DNA form, the CDR3 reads TGTGCCAGCCGTCCAGCGTACAATGAGCAGTTCTTC. The gene calls are TRBV6-1 and TRBJ2-1; D ambiguous. Trimming shortened V by 8 bases and J by 4 bases, and 9 bases separated the two germline ends. In germline, CDR1 is MNHNS, CDR2 SASEGT. The CDR3 has 12 residues.

This clone was seen only once. V and J are TRBV11-3 and TRBJ2-7; D possibly uses TRBD1 or TRBD2 (6 bases each). Trimming took off 5 bases at V and 5 bases at J, with 16 bases between the two ends. This CDR3 spans 14 amino acids. Germline values: CDR1 SGHNT, CDR2 YENEEA. The CDR3: CASSGGPPADEQYF. The CDR3 bases are TGTGCCAGCAGCGGGGGGCCACCCGCCGACGAGCAGTACTTC.

In its sample, this clone was seen once. The chain has TRBV28 and TRBJ2-1, with 9 bases aligning to TRBD2. Germline assignment: CDR1 MDHEN and CDR2 SYDVKM. Germline trimming cut 8 bases from V and 6 bases from J; bases unmatched to any gene: 8. This CDR3 region has 14 residues. CDR3 in amino acids: CASVPAGGLNEQFF. CDR3 sequence (DNA): TGTGCCAGCGTCCCGGCGGGAGGGCTCAATGAGCAGTTCTTC.

The V and J genes are TRBV6-5 and TRBJ1-2; 8 nucleotides line up with TRBD1. This CDR3 has 15 amino acids. CDR1 is MNHEY and CDR2 is SVGAGI in the germline V gene. V lost 6 bases, J lost 0 bases, and 6 bases stayed unmatched. Here the CDR3 reads CASSSGTGTNYGYTF. The CDR3 DNA sequence: TGTGCCAGCAGCTCGGGGACAGGCACTAACTATGGCTACACCTTC.

As to this clone: Other DNA sequences within the sample encode an identical CDR3. The J gene is TRBJ2-1, the V gene TRBV29-1; D is unclear. Germline-derived CDR1 and CDR2 are SQVTM and ANQGSEA. Trimming pared 3 bases from V and 0 bases from J, leaving 9 bases between. The CDR3 totals 14 residues. The CDR3 region is CSVEELASYNEQFF. CDR3 DNA sequence: TGCAGCGTTGAGGAACTTGCCTCCTACAATGAGCAGTTCTTC.

V usage is TRBV9 and J usage is TRBJ2-2, with D perhaps TRBD2 (6 bases). Germline V gene data show CDR1 as SGDLS and CDR2 as YYNGEE. Trimming took off 5 bases at V and 2 bases at J, with 16 bases between the two ends. This CDR3 is 16 amino acids long. Here the CDR3 DNA reads TGTGCCAGCAGGCGGGAAGGGTTGATCAACACCGGGGAGCTGTTTTTT. Protein: CASRREGLINTGELFF.

The V call is TRBV28, the J call TRBJ1-2; D is perhaps TRBD1 (5 bases). The CDR3 length is 14 residues. Germline V gene data show CDR1 as MDHEN and CDR2 as SYDVKM. The V gene lost 2 bases and the J gene lost 3 bases, with 10 bases spanning the gap. The CDR3 sequence: CASSLTRGYYGYTF. The CDR3 coding sequence is TGTGCCAGCAGTTTAACCCGGGGCTACTATGGCTACACCTTC.

The rearrangement uses TRBV7-8 and TRBJ1-2; possibly TRBD1 for D (6 bases). V lost 4 bases, J lost 7 bases, and 16 bases lay in between. Germline CDR1 reads SGHVS; CDR2 reads FQNEAQ. This CDR3 comprises 14 residues. The CDR3 DNA is TGTGCCAGCAGCTCCCGGCGGACAGCGGGTGGCTACACCTTC. Amino acid sequence: CASSSRRTAGGYTF.